These 3 T cell receptor beta chains were all obtained from the same sample, sequenced in a study of blood T cell repertoires in COVID-19. Assay: immunoSEQ multiplex PCR; the TCRdb copy retains only in-frame clones and omits some. The data show over 250,000 clones, roughly 89% seen once. The sample consisted of PBMCs or T cells enriched from blood (not recorded which). All receptors come from a woman between 18 and 29 years old who had recovered from COVID-19.

V usage is TRBV4-1 and J usage is TRBJ1-2; 7 bases align to TRBD1. The germline gives CDR1 MGHRA, CDR2 YSYEKL. Unmatched junction bases numbered 6, after V lost 3 bases and J lost 2 bases. This CDR3 has 15 amino acids. The CDR3 sequence is CASSHSGQLNYGYTF. As DNA, the CDR3 is TGCGCCAGCAGCCATTCGGGACAGCTGAACTATGGCTACACCTTC.

The chain carries TRBV11-3 and TRBJ2-1, with D possibly being TRBD1 (6 bases). The CDR3 sequence is 15 residues long. Germline loops: CDR1 SGHNT, CDR2 YENEEA. Trimming cost V 1 base and J 2 bases, with 9 bases left between them. CDR3 in amino acids: CASSLAPGAYNEQFF. The CDR3 nucleotides are TGTGCCAGCAGCTTAGCTCCAGGGGCCTACAATGAGCAGTTCTTC.

The V and J genes are TRBV18 and TRBJ1-2; D not resolved. V was cut by 3 bases and J by 2 bases, with 13 bases left in between. This CDR3 has 15 residues. Germline CDR1 KGHSH, CDR2 LQKENI. The CDR3 loop reads CASSPTSGLNYGYTF. In DNA, the CDR3 is TGTGCCAGCTCACCCACATCAGGACTCAACTATGGCTACACCTTC.